This T cell receptor (beta chain) comes out of a study of identical twins' blood T cells. Whole-study findings and limits: Each donor's most abundant TCRbeta clonotypes shared more CDR3 sequences with her twin than unrelated donors.

TCR cDNA libraries were made from RNA using a previously described, modified protocol. Each TCR cDNA library carried sample-specific barcodes on both ends. TCRdb fed the 5' RACE reads into MiXCR, producing one record per CDR3 protein. The data contain 350,000 to 450,000 distinct CDR3 sequences, 25% to 35% of them singletons. The donors were healthy female monozygous twins, three pairs in total. This CDR3 contains 11 residues. Per the germline V gene, CDR1 is DFQATT and CDR2 is SNEGSKA (reference sequence). In regard to this clonotype: Its antigen is unknown.

The rearrangement joins TRBV20-1 to TRBJ2-3; no definite D call. The clonotype originates from a woman aged 18-55 years in good health. The specimen sequenced was PBMCs. CDR3 loop: CRALMGDTQYF. Written as DNA, the CDR3 is TGCAGAGCCCTCATGGGGGATACGCAGTATTTT.